This T cell receptor beta chain was sequenced for a study of regulatory T cells in long-lasting Graves disease. Findings and limits, study-wide: Persistent disease showed a preference for TRBV28, TRBJ1-2 and TRBJ2-5.

This clonotype was recorded a few times. The antigen remains undetermined. Germline loops: CDR1 MNHEY, CDR2 SVGEGT. This CDR3 has 14 amino acids. V gave up 2 bases and J gave up 7 bases; unmatched junction bases: 5. Sequencing libraries for TCR beta were prepared with iRepertoire HTBI primers and Arm-PCR of CDR3 regions. TCRdb ran MiXCR on the multiplex PCR reads and lists one entry per CDR3 protein. The sample records roughly 420,000 distinct CDR3 sequences, 14% being singletons. The time point is: newly diagnosed GD, antithyroid drugs for less than 3 months. PBMC-extracted RNA yielded the TCR library. The same data also went into a second study, on T cells in Graves' hyperthyroidism and ophthalmopathy. Per that study: Stable Graves' hyperthyroidism meant no ophthalmopathy progression within 18 months. Researchers report that a 13 V-J model separated ophthalmopathy from stable hyperthyroidism.

The sequenced sample was peripheral blood mononuclear cells (PBMCs), obtained at new diagnosis, from a patient treated with antithyroid drugs. The sequence was obtained from a woman aged 45-65 years with Graves disease. This chain connects TRBV6-2 or TRBV6-3 to TRBJ2-5, with 9 bases aligning to TRBD1. The CDR3 loop reads CASSYGTGSMTQYF. As DNA, the CDR3 is TGTGCCAGCAGTTACGGGACAGGGTCTATGACCCAGTACTTC.